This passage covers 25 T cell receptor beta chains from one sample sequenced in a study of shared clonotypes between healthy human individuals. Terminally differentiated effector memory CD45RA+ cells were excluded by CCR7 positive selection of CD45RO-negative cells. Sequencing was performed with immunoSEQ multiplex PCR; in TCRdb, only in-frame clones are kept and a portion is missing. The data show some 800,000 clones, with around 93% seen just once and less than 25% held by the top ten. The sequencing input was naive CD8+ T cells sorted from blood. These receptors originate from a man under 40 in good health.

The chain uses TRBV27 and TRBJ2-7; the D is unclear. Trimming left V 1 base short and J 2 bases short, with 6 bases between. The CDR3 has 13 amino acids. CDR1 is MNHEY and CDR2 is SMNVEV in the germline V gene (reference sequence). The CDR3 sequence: CASSLYPAYEQYF. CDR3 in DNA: TGTGCCAGCAGTTTATACCCCGCCTACGAGCAGTACTTC.

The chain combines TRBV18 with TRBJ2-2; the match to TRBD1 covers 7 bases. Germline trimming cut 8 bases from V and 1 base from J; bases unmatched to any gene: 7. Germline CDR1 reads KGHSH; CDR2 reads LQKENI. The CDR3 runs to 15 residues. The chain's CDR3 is CASAQRDRNTGELFF. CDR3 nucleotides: TGTGCCAGCGCTCAACGGGACAGGAACACCGGGGAGCTGTTTTTT.

CDR3 sequence (DNA): TGTGCCAGCAGCGTAGACGGGACAGCCCAAGAGACCCAGTACTTC. It yields the protein CASSVDGTAQETQYF. The chain has TRBV9 and TRBJ2-5; 7 nucleotides line up with TRBD1. The CDR3 consists of 15 residues. Germline loops: CDR1 SGDLS, CDR2 YYNGEE. V lost 0 bases to trimming and J lost 1 base; unmatched junction nucleotides: 3.

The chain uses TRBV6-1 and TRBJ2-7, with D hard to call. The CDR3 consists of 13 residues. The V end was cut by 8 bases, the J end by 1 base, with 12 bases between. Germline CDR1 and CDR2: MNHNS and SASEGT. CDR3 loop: CASALSESYEQYF. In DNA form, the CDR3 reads TGTGCCAGCGCGCTATCCGAATCCTACGAGCAGTACTTC.

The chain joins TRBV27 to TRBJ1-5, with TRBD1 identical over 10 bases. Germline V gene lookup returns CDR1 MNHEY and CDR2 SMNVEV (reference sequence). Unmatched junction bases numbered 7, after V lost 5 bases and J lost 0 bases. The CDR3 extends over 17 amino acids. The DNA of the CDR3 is TGTGCCAGCAGTCCCGGGACAGGGGTTTATAGCAATCAGCCCCAGCATTTT. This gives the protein CASSPGTGVYSNQPQHF.

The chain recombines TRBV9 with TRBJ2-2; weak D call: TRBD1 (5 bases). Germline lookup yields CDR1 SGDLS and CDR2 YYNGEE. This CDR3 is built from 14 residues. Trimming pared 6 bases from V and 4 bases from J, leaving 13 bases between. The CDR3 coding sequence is TGTGCCAGCACCCGGACAAGCCTCACCGGGGAGCTGTTTTTT. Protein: CASTRTSLTGELFF. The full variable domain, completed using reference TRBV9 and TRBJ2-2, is DSGVTQTPKHLITATGQRVTLRCSPRSGDLSVYWYQQSLDQGLQFLIQYYNGEERAKGNILERFSAQQFPDLHSELNLSSLELGDSALYFCASTRTSLTGELFFGEGSRLTVL.

The CDR3 loop reads CASSLFSGLADSYEQYF. CDR3 DNA sequence: TGTGCCAGCAGCTTATTTTCAGGGCTAGCGGACTCCTACGAGCAGTACTTC. The chain couples TRBV7-2 to TRBJ2-7, with TRBD2 matching over 7 bases. This CDR3 has 17 residues. CDR1 and CDR2 (germline): SGHTA, FQGNSA. Losses at the gene ends were 2 bases for V and 0 bases for J; bases not matched to a gene: 10.

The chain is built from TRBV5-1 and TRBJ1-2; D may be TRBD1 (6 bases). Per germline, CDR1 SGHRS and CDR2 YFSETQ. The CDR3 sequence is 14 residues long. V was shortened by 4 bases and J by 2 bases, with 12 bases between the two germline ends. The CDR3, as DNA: TGCGCCAGCAGCGACCGGGACACCAACTATGGCTACACCTTC. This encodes CASSDRDTNYGYTF.

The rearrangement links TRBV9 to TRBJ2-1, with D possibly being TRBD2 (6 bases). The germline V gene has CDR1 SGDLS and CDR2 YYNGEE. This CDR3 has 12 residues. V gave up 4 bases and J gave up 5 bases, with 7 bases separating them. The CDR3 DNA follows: TGTGCCAGCAGCCGGGGGAACAATGAGCAGTTCTTC. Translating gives CASSRGNNEQFF.

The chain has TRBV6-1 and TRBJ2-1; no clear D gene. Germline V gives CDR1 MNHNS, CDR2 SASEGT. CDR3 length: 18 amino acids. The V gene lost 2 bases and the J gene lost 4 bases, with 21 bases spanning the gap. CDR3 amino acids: CASSEYPTGSTRYNEQFF. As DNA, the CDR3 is TGTGCCAGCAGTGAATACCCGACGGGCAGTACGCGTTACAATGAGCAGTTCTTC.

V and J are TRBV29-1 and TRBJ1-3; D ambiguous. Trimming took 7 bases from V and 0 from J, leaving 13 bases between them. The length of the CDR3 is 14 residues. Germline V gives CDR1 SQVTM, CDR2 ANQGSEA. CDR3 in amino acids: CSALDGPSGNTIYF. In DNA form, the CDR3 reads TGCAGCGCTCTGGACGGTCCCTCTGGAAACACCATATATTTT. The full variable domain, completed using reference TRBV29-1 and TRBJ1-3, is SAVISQKPSRDICQRGTSLTIQCQVDSQVTMMFWYRQQPGQSLTLIATANQGSEATYESGFVIDKFPISRPNLTFSTLTVSNMSPEDSSIYLCSALDGPSGNTIYFGEGSWLTVV.

This CDR3 reads CASSIGMFAGTEAFF. CDR3 nucleotide sequence: TGTGCCAGTAGTATAGGTATGTTTGCTGGCACTGAAGCTTTCTTT. This chain connects TRBV19 to TRBJ1-1, with D uncertain. From germline, CDR1 is LNHDA and CDR2 SQIVND (reference sequence). V was shortened by 1 base and J by 4 bases, with 13 bases between the two germline ends. The CDR3 extends over 15 amino acids. The full variable domain, completed using reference TRBV19 and TRBJ1-1, is DGGITQSPKYLFRKEGQNVTLSCEQNLNHDAMYWYRQDPGQGLRLIYYSQIVNDFQKGDIAEGYSVSREKKESFPLTVTSAQKNPTAFYLCASSIGMFAGTEAFFGQGTRLTVV.

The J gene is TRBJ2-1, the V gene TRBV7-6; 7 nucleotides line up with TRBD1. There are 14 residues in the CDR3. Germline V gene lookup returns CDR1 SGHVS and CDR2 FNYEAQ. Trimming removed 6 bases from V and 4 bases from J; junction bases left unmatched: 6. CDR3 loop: CASRPRGPYNEQFF. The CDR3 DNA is TGTGCCAGCAGGCCGAGGGGGCCGTACAATGAGCAGTTCTTC.

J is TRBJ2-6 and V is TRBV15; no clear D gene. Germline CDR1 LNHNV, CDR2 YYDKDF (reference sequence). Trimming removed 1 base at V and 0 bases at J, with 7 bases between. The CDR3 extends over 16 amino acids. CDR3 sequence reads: CATSRVEDSGANVLTF. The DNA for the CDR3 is TGTGCCACCAGCAGAGTAGAAGACTCTGGGGCCAACGTCCTGACTTTC.

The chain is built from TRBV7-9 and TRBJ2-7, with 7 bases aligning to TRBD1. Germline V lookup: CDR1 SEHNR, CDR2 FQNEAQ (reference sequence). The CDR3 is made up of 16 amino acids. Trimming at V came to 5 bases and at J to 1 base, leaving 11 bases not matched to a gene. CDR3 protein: CASSPSLGTVSYEQYF. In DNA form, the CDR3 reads TGTGCCAGCAGCCCAAGCCTTGGGACAGTGTCCTACGAGCAGTACTTC.

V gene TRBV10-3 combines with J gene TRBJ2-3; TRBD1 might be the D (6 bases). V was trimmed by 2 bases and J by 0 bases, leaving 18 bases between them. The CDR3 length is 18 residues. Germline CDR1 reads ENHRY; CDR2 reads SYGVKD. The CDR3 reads CAISETWTALSSTDTQYF. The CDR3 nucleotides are TGTGCCATCAGTGAGACCTGGACAGCCCTTTCTAGCACAGATACGCAGTATTTT.

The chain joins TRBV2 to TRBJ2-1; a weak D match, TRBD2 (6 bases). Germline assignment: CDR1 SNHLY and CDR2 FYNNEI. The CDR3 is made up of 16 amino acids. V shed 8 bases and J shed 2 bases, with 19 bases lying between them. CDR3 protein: CASQSTPGLTYNEQFF. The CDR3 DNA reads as TGTGCCAGCCAAAGCACGCCGGGACTTACCTACAATGAGCAGTTCTTC. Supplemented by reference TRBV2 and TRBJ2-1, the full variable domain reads EPEVTQTPSHQVTQMGQEVILRCVPISNHLYFYWYRQILGQKVEFLVSFYNNEISEKSEIFDDQFSVERPDGSNFTLKIRSTKLEDSAMYFCASQSTPGLTYNEQFFGPGTRLTVL.

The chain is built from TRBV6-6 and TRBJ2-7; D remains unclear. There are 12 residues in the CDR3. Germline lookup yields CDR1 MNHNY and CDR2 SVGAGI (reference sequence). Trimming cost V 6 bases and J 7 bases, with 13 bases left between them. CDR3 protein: CASRHDDWEQYF. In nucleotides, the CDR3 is TGTGCCAGCAGACATGACGACTGGGAGCAGTACTTC.

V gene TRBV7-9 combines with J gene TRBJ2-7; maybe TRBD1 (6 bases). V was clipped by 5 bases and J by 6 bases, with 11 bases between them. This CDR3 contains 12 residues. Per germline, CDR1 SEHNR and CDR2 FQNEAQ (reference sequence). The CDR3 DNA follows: TGTGCCAGCAGCGAAGACAGGTTCGAGCAGTACTTC. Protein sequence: CASSEDRFEQYF.

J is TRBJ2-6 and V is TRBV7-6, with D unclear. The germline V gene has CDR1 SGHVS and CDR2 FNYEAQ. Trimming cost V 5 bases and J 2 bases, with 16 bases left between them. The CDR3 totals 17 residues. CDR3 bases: TGTGCCAGCAGCCGCCGGGCCCCCCGGACTGGGGCCAACGTCCTGACTTTC. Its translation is CASSRRAPRTGANVLTF.

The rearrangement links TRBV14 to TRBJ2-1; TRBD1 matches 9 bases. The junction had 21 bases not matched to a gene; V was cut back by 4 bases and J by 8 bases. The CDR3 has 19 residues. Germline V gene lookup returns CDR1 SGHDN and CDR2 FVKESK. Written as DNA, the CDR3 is TGTGCCAGCAGCCGTCGCCGGGACAGGGTCGTTGTTAGTGGCGATGAGCAGTTCTTC. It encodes CASSRRRDRVVVSGDEQFF.

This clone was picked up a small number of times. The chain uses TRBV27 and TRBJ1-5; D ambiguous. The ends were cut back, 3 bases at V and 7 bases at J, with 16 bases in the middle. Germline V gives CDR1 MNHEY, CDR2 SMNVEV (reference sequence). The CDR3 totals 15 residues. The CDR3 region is CASSFVAGGLQPQHF. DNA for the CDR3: TGTGCCAGCAGTTTCGTGGCTGGAGGACTCCAGCCCCAGCATTTT.

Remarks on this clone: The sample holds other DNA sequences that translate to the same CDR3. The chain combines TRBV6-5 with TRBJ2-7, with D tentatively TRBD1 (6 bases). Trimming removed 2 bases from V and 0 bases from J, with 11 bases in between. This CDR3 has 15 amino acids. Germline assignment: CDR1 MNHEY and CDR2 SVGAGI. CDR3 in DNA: TGTGCCAGCAGTTACCGACAGGCTAGCTCCTACGAGCAGTACTTC. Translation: CASSYRQASSYEQYF.

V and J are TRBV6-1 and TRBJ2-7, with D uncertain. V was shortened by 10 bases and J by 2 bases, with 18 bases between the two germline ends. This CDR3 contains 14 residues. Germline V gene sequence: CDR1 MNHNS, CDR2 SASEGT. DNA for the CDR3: TGTGCCAACAGCCGAACTTTTCCCCCCTACGAGCAGTACTTC. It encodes CANSRTFPPYEQYF.

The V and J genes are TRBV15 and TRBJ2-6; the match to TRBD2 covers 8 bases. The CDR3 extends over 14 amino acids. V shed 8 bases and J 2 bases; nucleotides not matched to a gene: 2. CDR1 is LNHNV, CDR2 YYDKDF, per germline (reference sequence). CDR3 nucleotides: TGTGCCACCTCCGGGGGGGCTGGGGCCAACGTCCTGACTTTC. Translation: CATSGGAGANVLTF.